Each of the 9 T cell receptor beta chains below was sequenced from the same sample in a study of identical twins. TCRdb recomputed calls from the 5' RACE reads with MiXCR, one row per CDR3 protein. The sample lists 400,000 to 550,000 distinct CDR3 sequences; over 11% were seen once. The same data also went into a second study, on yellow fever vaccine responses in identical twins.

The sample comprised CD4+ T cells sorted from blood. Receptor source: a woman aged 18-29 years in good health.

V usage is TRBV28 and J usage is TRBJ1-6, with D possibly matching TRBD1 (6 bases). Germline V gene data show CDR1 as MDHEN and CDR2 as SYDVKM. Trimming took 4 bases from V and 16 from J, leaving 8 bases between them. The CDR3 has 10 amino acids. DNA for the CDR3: TGTGCCAGCAGTTATGGACAGCTCCACTTT. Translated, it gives CASSYGQLHF.

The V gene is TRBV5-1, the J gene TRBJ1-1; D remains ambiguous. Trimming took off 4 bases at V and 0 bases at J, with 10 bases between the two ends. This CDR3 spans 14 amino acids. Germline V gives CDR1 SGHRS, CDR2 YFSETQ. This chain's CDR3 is CASSIGPLNTEAFF. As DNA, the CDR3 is TGCGCCAGCAGCATCGGACCCCTGAACACTGAAGCTTTCTTT.

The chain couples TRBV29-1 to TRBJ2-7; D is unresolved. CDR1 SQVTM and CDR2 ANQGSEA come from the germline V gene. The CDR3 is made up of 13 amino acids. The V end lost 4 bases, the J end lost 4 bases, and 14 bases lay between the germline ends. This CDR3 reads CSVVTVMGYEQYF. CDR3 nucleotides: TGCAGCGTTGTCACTGTGATGGGATACGAGCAGTACTTC.

The chain's CDR3 is CASSLTSGLNTQYF. The CDR3 nucleotides read TGTGCCAGCAGCTTAACTAGCGGGCTGAATACGCAGTATTTT. The rearrangement joins TRBV7-3 to TRBJ2-3, with 7 bases aligning to TRBD2. CDR1 and CDR2 (germline): SGHTA, FQGTGA. The CDR3 is made up of 14 amino acids. V shed 0 bases, J shed 7 bases, and the junction held 4 bases outside the gene matches.

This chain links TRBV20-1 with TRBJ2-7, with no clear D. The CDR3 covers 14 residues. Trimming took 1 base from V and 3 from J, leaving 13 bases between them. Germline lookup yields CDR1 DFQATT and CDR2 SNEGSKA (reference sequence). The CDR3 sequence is CSARAKVGNYEQYF. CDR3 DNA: TGCAGTGCTAGAGCAAAGGTTGGGAACTACGAGCAGTACTTC.

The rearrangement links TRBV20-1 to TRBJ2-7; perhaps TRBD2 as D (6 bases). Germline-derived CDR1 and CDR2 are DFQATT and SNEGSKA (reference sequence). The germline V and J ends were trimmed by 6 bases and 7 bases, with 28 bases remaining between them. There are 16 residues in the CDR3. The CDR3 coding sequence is TGCAGTGCCCAGTTGGGGGGAGTGGGCCTCCTTTTTGAGCAGTACTTC. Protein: CSAQLGGVGLLFEQYF.

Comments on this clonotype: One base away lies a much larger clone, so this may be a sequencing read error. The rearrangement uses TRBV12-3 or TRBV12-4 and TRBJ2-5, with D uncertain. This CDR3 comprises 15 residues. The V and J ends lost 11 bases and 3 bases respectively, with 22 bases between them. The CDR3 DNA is TGTGCCTGCACACTTAGAGTCACCAGGAAAGAGACCCAGTACTTC. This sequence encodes CACTLRVTRKETQYF.

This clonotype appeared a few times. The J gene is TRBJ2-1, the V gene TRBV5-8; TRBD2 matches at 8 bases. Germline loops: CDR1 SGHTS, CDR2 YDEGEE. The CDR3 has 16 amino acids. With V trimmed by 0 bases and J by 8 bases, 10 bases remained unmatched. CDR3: CASSLGGTGGFDEQFF. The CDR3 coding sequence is TGTGCCAGCAGCTTGGGAGGTACGGGAGGGTTTGATGAGCAGTTCTTC.

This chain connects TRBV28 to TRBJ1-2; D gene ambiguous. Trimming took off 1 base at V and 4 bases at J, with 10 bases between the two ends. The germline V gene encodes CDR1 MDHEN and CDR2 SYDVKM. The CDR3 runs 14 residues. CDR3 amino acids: CASSLYIPTYGYTF. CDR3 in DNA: TGTGCCAGCAGTTTATACATACCTACCTATGGCTACACCTTC.